In this sample, the clone carrying this TCR beta chain turned up a few times. Using immunoSEQ multiplex PCR, the repertoire was profiled, and TCRdb retains in-frame clones only, with some absent. The repertoire holds about 18,000 clones, with under 55% as singletons. The junction had 11 bases not matched to a gene; V was cut back by 6 bases and J by 7 bases. The CDR3 loop spans 15 amino acids. Germline-derived CDR1 and CDR2 are SNHLY and FYNNEI. This record belongs to a study of radiation and T cells in renal cell carcinoma. Specified treatment: 15 Gy SBRT to primary tumor, nephrectomy 4 weeks later. The chain couples TRBV2 to TRBJ2-1, with 8 bases aligning to TRBD2. The sample in question was tumor tissue, obtained from a patient whose treatment included radiotherapy and nephrectomy. The TCR originated in a man aged 45-65 years with renal cell carcinoma. CDR3 amino acids: CASRDGGALMNEQFF. In DNA, the CDR3 is TGTGCCAGCAGGGACGGGGGGGCTCTAATGAATGAGCAGTTCTTC.